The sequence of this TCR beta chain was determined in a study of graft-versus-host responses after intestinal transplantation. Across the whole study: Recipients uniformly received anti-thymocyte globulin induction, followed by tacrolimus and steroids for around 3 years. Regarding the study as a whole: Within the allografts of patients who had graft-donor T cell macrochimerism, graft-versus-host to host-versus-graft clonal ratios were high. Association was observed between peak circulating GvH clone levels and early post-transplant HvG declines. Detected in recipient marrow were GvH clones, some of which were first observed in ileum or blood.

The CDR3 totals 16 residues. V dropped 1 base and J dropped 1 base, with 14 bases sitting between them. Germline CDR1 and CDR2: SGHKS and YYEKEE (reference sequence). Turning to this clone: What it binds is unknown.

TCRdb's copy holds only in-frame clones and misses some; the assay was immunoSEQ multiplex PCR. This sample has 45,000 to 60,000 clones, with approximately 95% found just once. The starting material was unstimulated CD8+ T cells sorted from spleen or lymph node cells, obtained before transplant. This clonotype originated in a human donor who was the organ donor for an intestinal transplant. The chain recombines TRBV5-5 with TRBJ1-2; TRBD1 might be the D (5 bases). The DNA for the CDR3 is TGTGCCAGCAGCTTGATAGTCGGCGGGGGTAACTATGGCTACACCTTC. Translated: CASSLIVGGGNYGYTF.